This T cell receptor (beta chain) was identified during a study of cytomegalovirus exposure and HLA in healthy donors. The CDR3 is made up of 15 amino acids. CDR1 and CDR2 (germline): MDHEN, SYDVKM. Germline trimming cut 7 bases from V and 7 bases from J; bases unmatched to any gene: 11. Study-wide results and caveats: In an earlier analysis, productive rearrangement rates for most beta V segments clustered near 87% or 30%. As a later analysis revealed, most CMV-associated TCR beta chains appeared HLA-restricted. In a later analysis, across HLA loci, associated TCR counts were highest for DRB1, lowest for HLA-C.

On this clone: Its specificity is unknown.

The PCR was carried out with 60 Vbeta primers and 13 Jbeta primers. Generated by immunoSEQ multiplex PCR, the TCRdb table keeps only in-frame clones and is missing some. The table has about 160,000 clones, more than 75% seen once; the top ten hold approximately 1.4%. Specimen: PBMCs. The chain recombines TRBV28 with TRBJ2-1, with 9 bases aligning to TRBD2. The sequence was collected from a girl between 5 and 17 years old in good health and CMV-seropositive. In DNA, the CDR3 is TGTGCCAGCACCGGGCAAGCGGGGGGAGAGAATGAGCAGTTCTTC. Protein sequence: CASTGQAGGENEQFF.